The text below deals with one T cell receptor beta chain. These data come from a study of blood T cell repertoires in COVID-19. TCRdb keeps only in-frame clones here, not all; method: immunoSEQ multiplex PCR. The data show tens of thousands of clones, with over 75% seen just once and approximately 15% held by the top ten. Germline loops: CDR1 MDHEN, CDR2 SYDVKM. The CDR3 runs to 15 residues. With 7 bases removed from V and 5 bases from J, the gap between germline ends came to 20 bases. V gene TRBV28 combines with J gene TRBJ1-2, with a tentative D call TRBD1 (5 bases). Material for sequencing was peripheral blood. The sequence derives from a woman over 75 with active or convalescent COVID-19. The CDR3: CASTRGDPTFYGYTF. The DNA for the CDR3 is TGTGCCAGCACCCGGGGGGACCCTACATTTTATGGCTACACCTTC.